This TCR beta chain was identified during a study of T cells in Graves' hyperthyroidism and ophthalmopathy. Authors of the study amplified TCR beta CDR3 regions from RNA transcripts. The study used the HTBI primer set for a first-round RT-PCR of the TCR CDR3. TCRdb used MiXCR to reprocess the multiplex PCR reads, holding one entry per CDR3 protein. Here the sample spans about 520,000 distinct CDR3 sequences, roughly 20% being singletons. Many counts were recorded for this clonotype. The receptor comes from a man between 18 and 35 years old with Graves' hyperthyroidism. Sequencing was carried out using blood.

CDR3 protein: CARAENSTGELFF. CDR3 nucleotides: TGTGCCAGGGCAGAAAATAGCACCGGGGAGCTGTTTTTT. The rearrangement links TRBV28 to TRBJ2-2; no firm D call. Per germline, CDR1 MDHEN and CDR2 SYDVKM. The CDR3 sequence is 13 residues long. Trimming shortened V by 9 bases and J by 4 bases, and 12 bases separated the two germline ends.